The following is a T cell receptor beta chain sequence with its context. These data belong to a study of blood T cell repertoires in COVID-19. Study-wide context: Specimens from acute and convalescent COVID-19 originated in the United States, Italy and Spain. T cells, B-cell-depleted T cells, or PBMCs provided the cDNA or gDNA that served as material.

The assay was immunoSEQ multiplex PCR, and TCRdb's table has in-frame clones only and misses some. The sample lists 200,000 to 300,000 clones, around nine tenths seen once, with about 7.1% in the top ten. The receptor's source is a woman between 65 and 79 years old with active or convalescent COVID-19. Sequencing input: peripheral blood.

CDR3 DNA: TGTGCCAGCAGCCTACACAGGGACTATGGCTACACCTTC. Residues: CASSLHRDYGYTF. This rearrangement joins TRBV7-2 to TRBJ1-2; D possibly corresponds to TRBD1 (6 bases). CDR1 SGHTA and CDR2 FQGNSA come from the germline V gene. Between the trimmed V and J ends, which lost 5 bases and 3 bases, there was a span of 10 bases. This CDR3 has 13 residues.